These 6 T cell receptor beta chains share one sample of origin, sequenced in a study of monozygotic twins with inflammatory bowel disease. TCRdb re-called the 5' RACE reads and catalogs CDR3 proteins one per entry, DNA excluded. The table for this sample gives a few hundred thousand distinct CDR3 sequences. Specimen: blood. These receptors originate from a human donor with ulcerative colitis or Crohn's disease, or a healthy co-twin of an affected twin (not recorded which).

The chain combines TRBV20-1 with TRBJ2-7. The CDR3 is made up of 13 amino acids. The germline V gene has CDR1 DFQATT and CDR2 SNEGSKA (reference sequence). This CDR3 is CSASIRSSYEQYF.

The chain joins TRBV6-1 to TRBJ1-5; TCRdb lists TRBD1, though no DNA is available to test this call. The CDR3 is made up of 16 amino acids. Germline V CDR1 and CDR2: MNHNS, SASEGT. The CDR3 spells CASREHRGRSNQPQHF.

The rearrangement joins TRBV29-1 to TRBJ1-1; checking the TCRdb D call of TRBD1 is not possible without DNA. This CDR3 region has 17 residues. Germline V lookup: CDR1 SQVTM, CDR2 ANQGSEA. The CDR3 here is CSVEGRGANFFYTEAFF.

This sequence joins TRBV18 and TRBJ2-4; without DNA, the TCRdb call of TRBD1 cannot be checked. This CDR3 has 17 amino acids. CDR1 KGHSH and CDR2 LQKENI come from the germline V gene. CDR3 sequence: CASSPLTGEWKKDIQYF.

The genes are TRBV3-1 and TRBJ2-2; TCRdb calls TRBD2, which cannot be checked without DNA. The germline V gene has CDR1 LGHDT and CDR2 YNNKEL (reference sequence). The length of the CDR3 is 15 residues. The CDR3 reads CASSRRLAGPGELFF.

This chain links TRBV6-5 with TRBJ2-1. The CDR3 has 13 residues. CDR1 is MNHEY and CDR2 is SVGAGI in the germline V gene. The CDR3 region is CASSFTAYNEQFF.